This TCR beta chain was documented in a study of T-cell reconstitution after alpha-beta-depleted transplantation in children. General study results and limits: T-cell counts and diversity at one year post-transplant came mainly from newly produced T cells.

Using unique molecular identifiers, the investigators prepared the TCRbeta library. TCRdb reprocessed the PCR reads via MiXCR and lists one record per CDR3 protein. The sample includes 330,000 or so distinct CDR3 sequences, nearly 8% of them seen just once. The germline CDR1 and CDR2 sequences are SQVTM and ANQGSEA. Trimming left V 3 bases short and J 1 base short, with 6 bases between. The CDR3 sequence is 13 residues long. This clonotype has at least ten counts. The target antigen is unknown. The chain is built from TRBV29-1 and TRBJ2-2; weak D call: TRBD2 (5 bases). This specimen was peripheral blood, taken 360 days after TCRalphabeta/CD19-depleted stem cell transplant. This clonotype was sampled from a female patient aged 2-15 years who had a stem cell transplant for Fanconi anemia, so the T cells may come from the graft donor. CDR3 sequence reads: CSVDGENTGELFF. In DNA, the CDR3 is TGCAGCGTTGACGGGGAGAACACCGGGGAGCTGTTTTTT.